The 28 T cell receptor beta chains below come from one sample, sequenced in a study of blood T cell repertoires in COVID-19. Sequencing used immunoSEQ multiplex PCR; TCRdb keeps in-frame clones, though not all of them. The sample records more than 100,000 clones, about 86% being singletons. Material: peripheral blood. All receptors come from a woman between 45 and 60 years old with acute or convalescent COVID-19.

This clone occurred many times. The chain employs TRBV7-3 and TRBJ2-3, with a weak D call TRBD2 (6 bases). Trimming took 1 base from V and 0 from J, leaving 14 bases between them. The CDR3 has 17 residues. Germline values: CDR1 SGHTA, CDR2 FQGTGA. CDR3 in amino acids: CASSLRGLSPSTDTQYF. The CDR3 DNA reads TGTGCCAGCAGCTTAAGGGGACTGAGCCCTAGCACAGATACGCAGTATTTT.

V usage is TRBV7-2 and J usage is TRBJ1-1, with 8 bases identical to TRBD1. The CDR3 is 16 residues long. CDR1 and CDR2 (germline): SGHTA, FQGNSA. V lost 5 bases, J lost 1 base, and 9 bases stayed unmatched. CDR3 region: CASSPLKGQENTEAFF. CDR3 bases: TGTGCCAGCAGCCCCTTAAAGGGACAGGAGAACACTGAAGCTTTCTTT.

A few counts support this clone. The rearrangement uses TRBV9 and TRBJ1-3, with D perhaps matching TRBD1 (5 bases). The CDR3 is 14 residues long. Between the trimmed V and J ends, which lost 0 bases and 2 bases, there was a span of 6 bases. Germline CDR1 SGDLS, CDR2 YYNGEE. As DNA, the CDR3 is TGTGCCAGCAGCGTAGCAGGGACTGGAAACACCATATATTTT. Translating gives CASSVAGTGNTIYF.

This chain joins TRBV9 and TRBJ1-6; possibly TRBD1 for D (5 bases). Germline V gene sequence: CDR1 SGDLS, CDR2 YYNGEE. The V and J ends lost 2 bases and 8 bases respectively, with 17 bases between them. The CDR3 runs 16 residues. DNA of the CDR3: TGTGCCAGCAGCGTTCAACAGGTGGGCGCCGATTCACCCCTCCACTTT. Its translation: CASSVQQVGADSPLHF.

V gene TRBV2 combines with J gene TRBJ1-5, with a weak D call TRBD1 (6 bases). Between the trimmed V and J ends, which lost 1 base and 5 bases, there was a span of 12 bases. From germline, CDR1 is SNHLY and CDR2 FYNNEI. The CDR3 is 15 residues long. This CDR3 is CASSEGQATDQPQHF. CDR3 DNA sequence: TGTGCCAGCAGTGAAGGACAGGCGACAGATCAGCCCCAGCATTTT.

In its sample, this clone was seen once. This chain connects TRBV30 to TRBJ1-2; perhaps TRBD1 as D (6 bases). The CDR3 has 14 amino acids. V lost 3 bases and J 5 bases, leaving 16 bases between the germline ends. The germline CDR1 and CDR2 sequences are GTSNPN and SVGIG (reference sequence). CDR3 bases: TGTGCCTGGAGGTTCTCCGGGACAAATTATGGCTACACCTTC. Amino acid sequence: CAWRFSGTNYGYTF.

The chain employs TRBV27 and TRBJ2-2; TRBD1 might be the D (6 bases). V was pared by 2 bases and J by 0 bases, with 10 bases between. Looked up from germline, CDR1 is MNHEY and CDR2 is SMNVEV (reference sequence). The CDR3 is made up of 16 amino acids. The CDR3 reads CASSLRGIANTGELFF. The CDR3 DNA reads TGTGCCAGCAGTTTAAGGGGGATCGCGAACACCGGGGAGCTGTTTTTT.

The chain joins TRBV6-2 or TRBV6-3 to TRBJ1-2, with TRBD1 matching 7 bases. From germline, CDR1 is MNHEY and CDR2 SVGEGT. J gave up 8 bases and V 3 bases, and 3 bases lay outside the gene matches. The CDR3 contains 12 residues. The CDR3 reads CASSYTGEGYTF. The CDR3 region has the DNA TGTGCCAGCAGTTATACAGGGGAAGGCTACACCTTC.

The V and J genes are TRBV20-1 and TRBJ1-1; no clear D. Trimming shortened V by 3 bases and J by 4 bases, and 12 bases separated the two germline ends. CDR1 and CDR2 (germline): DFQATT, SNEGSKA (reference sequence). This CDR3 has 13 amino acids. The DNA of the CDR3 is TGCAGTGCTAGTTCACAGACCCGCACTGAAGCTTTCTTT. Its protein is CSASSQTRTEAFF.

V is TRBV5-5 and J is TRBJ2-3, with 11 bases identical to TRBD2. The V gene end was trimmed by 1 base and the J gene end by 0 bases; junction bases not matched to a gene: 1. CDR1 and CDR2 from the germline V gene are SGHKS and YYEKEE (reference sequence). The CDR3 is made up of 16 amino acids. The CDR3 sequence: CASSLPSGGSTDTQYF. As DNA, the CDR3 is TGTGCCAGCAGCTTGCCTAGCGGGGGGAGCACAGATACGCAGTATTTT.

The V call is TRBV19, the J call TRBJ1-5; a possible D gene is TRBD1 (5 bases). The germline V and J ends were trimmed by 3 bases and 2 bases, with 17 bases remaining between them. Germline V gene lookup returns CDR1 LNHDA and CDR2 SQIVND (reference sequence). The CDR3 has 17 amino acids. As DNA, the CDR3 is TGTGCCAGTAGTATTCCACTTGCGGGGACGGGCAATCAGCCCCAGCATTTT. Translating gives CASSIPLAGTGNQPQHF.

The J gene is TRBJ1-2, the V gene TRBV21-1; whether TRBD1, the table's D call, matches the DNA was not checked. TRBV21-1 is labeled a pseudogene. This CDR3 spans 13 amino acids. CDR3 sequence reads: CASSRDRGPGYTF. The CDR3 region has the DNA TGTGCCAGCAGTCGGGACAGGGGCCCTGGCTACACCTTC.

The chain is built from TRBV6-5 and TRBJ2-1; D gene uncertain. Deletions cut 6 bases from V and 8 bases from J, with 14 bases between. Germline V gene sequence: CDR1 MNHEY, CDR2 SVGAGI. The CDR3 sequence is 13 residues long. The CDR3 sequence: CASSQNPSDEQFF. CDR3 bases: TGTGCCAGCAGCCAAAACCCTTCGGATGAGCAGTTCTTC.

J is TRBJ2-3 and V is TRBV19; 11 bases fit TRBD2. The CDR3 length is 16 residues. Germline CDR1 reads LNHDA; CDR2 reads SQIVND (reference sequence). V lost 6 bases to trimming and J lost 0 bases; unmatched junction nucleotides: 5. CDR3 nucleotides: TGTGCCAGTAGCAATAGCGGGGGGGCTAGCACAGATACGCAGTATTTT. Its protein product is CASSNSGGASTDTQYF.

The chain is built from TRBV3-1 (or the pseudogene TRBV3-2) and TRBJ2-7; 7 bases line up with TRBD1. Germline CDR1 reads LGHDT; CDR2 reads YNNKEL (reference sequence). The CDR3 has 15 residues. Trimming at V came to 2 bases and at J to 7 bases, leaving 11 bases not matched to a gene. DNA for the CDR3: TGTGCCAGCAGCCAACACCAACGACAGGGTAGGGAGCAGTACTTC. Residues: CASSQHQRQGREQYF.

This chain connects TRBV18 to TRBJ1-3; D gene unclear. The CDR3 sequence is 13 residues long. V lost 9 bases and J 3 bases, leaving 12 bases between the germline ends. The germline gives CDR1 KGHSH, CDR2 LQKENI. CDR3 nucleotide sequence: TGTGCCAGTTCTCTCGGACTTGGAAACACCATATATTTT. Translated, it gives CASSLGLGNTIYF.

DNA of the CDR3: TGTGCCTGTGTTAGCTCTGGAAACACCATATATTTT. It yields the protein CACVSSGNTIYF. The J gene is TRBJ1-3, the V gene TRBV30; D is ambiguous. Trimming took off 6 bases at V and 0 bases at J, with 6 bases between the two ends. The CDR3 spans 12 residues. Germline V gives CDR1 GTSNPN, CDR2 SVGIG (reference sequence).

This chain uses TRBV7-2 with TRBJ2-1, with D possibly TRBD2 on 5 matching bases. Germline-derived CDR1 and CDR2 are SGHTA and FQGNSA. Trimming took 1 base from V and 0 from J, leaving 7 bases between them. The CDR3 is 15 residues long. The CDR3, as DNA: TGTGCCAGCAGCTTAGAAGGGAGCTCCTACAATGAGCAGTTCTTC. It encodes CASSLEGSSYNEQFF. The full variable domain, with the rest looked up from reference TRBV7-2 and TRBJ2-1, is GAGVSQSPSNKVTEKGKDVELRCDPISGHTALYWYRQSLGQGLEFLIYFQGNSAPDKSGLPSDRFSAERTGGSVSTLTIQRTQQEDSAVYLCASSLEGSSYNEQFFGPGTRLTVL.

The rearrangement uses TRBV12-3 or TRBV12-4 and TRBJ1-3; no clear D gene. V shed 5 bases and J shed 0 bases, with 5 bases lying between them. This CDR3 comprises 13 residues. CDR3 loop: CASSPVSGNTIYF. CDR3 DNA sequence: TGTGCCAGCAGTCCGGTCTCTGGAAACACCATATATTTT.

This clone was recorded once. V and J are TRBV7-9 and TRBJ2-1; 10 positions agree with TRBD1. In germline, CDR1 is SEHNR, CDR2 FQNEAQ (reference sequence). Trimming took 2 bases from V and 9 from J; bases not matched to a gene: 4. The CDR3 sequence is 14 residues long. Here the CDR3 reads CASSLRQGAGEQFF. In DNA, the CDR3 is TGTGCCAGCAGCTTACGACAGGGGGCTGGTGAGCAGTTCTTC.

This clone was seen repeatedly, ten times or more. The chain combines TRBV19 with TRBJ2-7; TRBD1 might be the D (6 bases). CDR3 length: 15 residues. CDR1 is LNHDA, CDR2 SQIVND, per germline (reference sequence). The germline V and J ends were trimmed by 3 bases and 3 bases, with 15 bases remaining between them. CDR3 DNA: TGTGCCAGTAGTATCCGTTGGGCAGGGGACTACGAGCAGTACTTC. Its protein product is CASSIRWAGDYEQYF.

The chain recombines TRBV12-3 or TRBV12-4 with TRBJ2-2, with TRBD1 identical over 7 bases. The V and J ends lost 4 bases and 9 bases, in that order; junction bases with no gene match: 5. This CDR3 has 13 amino acids. The CDR3 region has the DNA TGTGCCAGCAGTTCCACAGGGGTCCGGGAGCTGTTTTTT. Protein sequence: CASSSTGVRELFF.

The V and J genes are TRBV9 and TRBJ1-6; 8 nucleotides agree with TRBD1. Germline values: CDR1 SGDLS, CDR2 YYNGEE. CDR3 length equals 15 residues. Trimming took 3 bases from V and 6 from J; bases not matched to a gene: 5. CDR3 sequence reads: CASSATGGSNSPLHF. CDR3 nucleotides: TGTGCCAGCAGCGCTACAGGGGGAAGTAATTCACCCCTCCACTTT.

This clone was detected many times. The genes are TRBV19 and TRBJ1-5; D is ambiguous. The CDR3 consists of 15 residues. Germline V gives CDR1 LNHDA, CDR2 SQIVND (reference sequence). Trimming took off 5 bases at V and 2 bases at J, with 13 bases between the two ends. The CDR3 DNA follows: TGTGCCAGTAGTGTTATAGTTGAAGGCAATCAGCCCCAGCATTTT. Residues: CASSVIVEGNQPQHF.

The rearrangement links TRBV10-3 to TRBJ1-2, with 8 bases fitting TRBD1. The V segment lost 5 bases and the J segment 3 bases; nucleotides outside the gene matches: 5. CDR1 and CDR2 from the germline V gene are ENHRY and SYGVKD. The CDR3 sequence is 14 residues long. The CDR3 DNA reads as TGTGCCATCAGTATCGCGGACAGGGACTATGGCTACACCTTC. Translating gives CAISIADRDYGYTF.

The J gene is TRBJ1-3, the V gene TRBV2; TRBD1 matches at 7 bases. The CDR3 loop spans 13 amino acids. V shed 5 bases, J shed 2 bases, and the junction held 0 bases outside the gene matches. Germline CDR1 is SNHLY and CDR2 is FYNNEI. The CDR3 reads CASSTGAGNTIYF. DNA for the CDR3: TGTGCCAGCAGTACAGGGGCTGGAAACACCATATATTTT.

The chain carries TRBV6-5 and TRBJ1-5, with unresolved D. Germline CDR1 reads MNHEY; CDR2 reads SVGAGI. V lost 7 bases and J 1 base, leaving 5 bases between the germline ends. This CDR3 contains 12 residues. The CDR3 DNA is TGTGCCAGCACCCGGAGCAATCAGCCCCAGCATTTT. This gives the protein CASTRSNQPQHF.

In its sample, this clone was seen a few times. J is TRBJ1-1 and V is TRBV5-6; D might be TRBD1 (5 bases). V lost 2 bases to trimming and J lost 1 base, with 12 bases between them. The CDR3 runs to 15 residues. The germline CDR1 and CDR2 sequences are SGHDT and YYEEEE. The CDR3 nucleotides read TGTGCCAGCAGCTTCGGGGGTGCTGGGAACACTGAAGCTTTCTTT. As protein: CASSFGGAGNTEAFF.